Below are 25 T cell receptor beta chains sequenced from a single sample in a study of STAT5B mutations in CD4+ large granular lymphocyte leukemia. Profiling relied on immunoSEQ multiplex PCR, and the TCRdb table lists in-frame clones only, not all of them. The top ten clones hold roughly 0.41% of a sample with 20,000 or so clones, 78% of them seen once. The sample was CD4+ T cells from blood buffy coats. Receptors were obtained from a human donor in good health.

Details on this clone: Within the sample, other DNA sequences also encode this same CDR3. The CDR3 sequence is CASSPTLNYEQYF. As DNA, the CDR3 is TGCGCCAGCAGTCCGACACTAAACTACGAGCAGTACTTC. The rearrangement uses TRBV10-2 and TRBJ2-7; D uncertain. CDR3 size: 13 residues. From germline, CDR1 is WSHSY and CDR2 SAAADI. The V end was cut by 5 bases, the J end by 3 bases, with 11 bases between.

The chain links TRBV18 to TRBJ1-4; no firm D call. Trimming cost V 1 base and J 8 bases, with 8 bases left between them. The germline V gene has CDR1 KGHSH and CDR2 LQKENI. This CDR3 has 13 amino acids. CDR3 region: CASSPQGYEKLFF. CDR3 sequence (DNA): TGTGCCAGCTCACCACAGGGTTACGAAAAACTGTTTTTT.

The chain carries TRBV28 and TRBJ2-5; D remains ambiguous. Germline-derived CDR1 and CDR2 are MDHEN and SYDVKM. The V end lost 6 bases, the J end lost 3 bases, and 14 bases lay between the germline ends. This CDR3 comprises 14 residues. Here the CDR3 reads CASSRVRKEETQYF. Here the CDR3 DNA reads TGTGCCAGCAGCCGCGTCAGGAAAGAAGAGACCCAGTACTTC.

The table lists this clone with a few counts. The chain carries TRBV30 and TRBJ1-1, with D uncertain. This CDR3 comprises 11 residues. CDR1 is GTSNPN and CDR2 is SVGIG in the germline V gene (reference sequence). V was cut by 4 bases and J by 12 bases, with 15 bases left in between. The CDR3 protein is CAWILTHRTFF. In DNA form, the CDR3 reads TGTGCCTGGATCCTAACCCATCGGACTTTCTTT.

CDR3 amino acids: CASSLAGVRNNEQFF. Written as DNA, the CDR3 is TGTGCCAGCAGCCTAGCAGGGGTCCGGAACAATGAGCAGTTCTTC. The gene calls are TRBV5-4 and TRBJ2-1, with TRBD1 as a possible D gene (6 bases). Deletions cut 4 bases from V and 5 bases from J, with 16 bases between. This CDR3 is 15 amino acids long. Germline values: CDR1 SGHNT, CDR2 YYREEE (reference sequence).

This clone has just a few counts. The chain links TRBV7-8 to TRBJ2-1, with no clear D. CDR3 length: 12 amino acids. CDR1 is SGHVS, CDR2 FQNEAQ, per germline. The V end lost 4 bases, the J end lost 6 bases, and 7 bases lay between the germline ends. The CDR3 coding sequence is TGTGCCAGCAGCTCCCCCTTCAATGAGCAGTTCTTC. Translated, it gives CASSSPFNEQFF.

This clone was detected once. This sequence joins TRBV5-8 and TRBJ2-1, with 10 bases identical to TRBD2. The germline gives CDR1 SGHTS, CDR2 YDEGEE. The length of the CDR3 is 18 residues. V was pared by 3 bases and J by 4 bases, with 13 bases of the junction left unmatched. CDR3 loop: CASSSNPPSGSGYNEQFF. Written as DNA, the CDR3 is TGTGCCAGCAGCTCGAACCCCCCTAGCGGGAGTGGGTACAATGAGCAGTTCTTC. Full variable domain (missing parts from reference TRBV5-8 and TRBJ2-1): EAGVTQSPTHLIKTRGQQATLRCSPISGHTSVYWYQQALGLGLQFLLWYDEGEERNRGNFPPRFSGRQFPNYSSELNVNALELEDSALYLCASSSNPPSGSGYNEQFFGPGTRLTVL.

The chain joins TRBV19 to TRBJ2-7; the D gene is possibly TRBD2 (5 bases). The CDR3 runs to 13 residues. V lost 3 bases to trimming and J lost 5 bases, with 11 bases between them. Germline V gives CDR1 LNHDA, CDR2 SQIVND (reference sequence). The CDR3 DNA is TGTGCCAGTAGTATGGGGAGCCCCCACGAGCAGTACTTC. Encoded protein: CASSMGSPHEQYF.

The V call is TRBV7-6, the J call TRBJ1-2; 7 nucleotides agree with TRBD1. Germline V gives CDR1 SGHVS, CDR2 FNYEAQ. J lost 2 bases, V lost 4 bases, and 7 bases had no gene match. The CDR3 is made up of 15 amino acids. CDR3 sequence reads: CASSSGTDHNYGYTF. CDR3 coding DNA: TGTGCCAGCAGCTCCGGGACAGACCACAACTATGGCTACACCTTC.

The CDR3 loop reads CASSLGTGSDQPQHF. CDR3 sequence (DNA): TGTGCCAGCAGCTTGGGGACAGGAAGCGATCAGCCCCAGCATTTT. The V call is TRBV7-8, the J call TRBJ1-5, with 8 bases matching TRBD1. The germline V gene encodes CDR1 SGHVS and CDR2 FQNEAQ. This CDR3 has 15 residues. J gave up 5 bases and V 3 bases, and 6 bases lay outside the gene matches.

The rearrangement links TRBV11-2 to TRBJ2-7; no clear D gene. V was clipped by 5 bases and J by 3 bases, with 17 bases between them. Germline lookup yields CDR1 SGHAT and CDR2 FQNNGV. The CDR3 has 15 amino acids. The CDR3 bases are TGTGCCAGCAGCAAGCATCAGAACGATATCTACGAGCAGTACTTC. As protein: CASSKHQNDIYEQYF.

The V call is TRBV30, the J call TRBJ2-6; D gene unclear. The CDR3 covers 15 residues. Germline assignment: CDR1 GTSNPN and CDR2 SVGIG (reference sequence). V was clipped by 4 bases and J by 0 bases, with 10 bases between them. CDR3 amino acids: CAWNKGRSGANVLTF. The CDR3 DNA reads TGTGCCTGGAATAAAGGCCGCTCTGGGGCCAACGTCCTGACTTTC.

Only one count was recorded for this clone. The chain recombines TRBV6-5 with TRBJ1-5; 8 bases match TRBD1. The CDR3 runs to 16 residues. Germline loops: CDR1 MNHEY, CDR2 SVGAGI. Trimming at V came to 3 bases and at J to 0 bases, leaving 4 bases not matched to a gene. The CDR3, as DNA: TGTGCCAGCAGTTATACAGGGGGTGGTAGCAATCAGCCCCAGCATTTT. Protein: CASSYTGGGSNQPQHF.

The count of this clone is one. This chain connects TRBV11-2 to TRBJ1-3; D is uncertain. CDR1 is SGHAT and CDR2 is FQNNGV in the germline V gene. CDR3 length: 13 amino acids. Trimming pared 2 bases from V and 4 bases from J, leaving 6 bases between. In DNA form, the CDR3 reads TGTGCCAGCAGCTTATCGCAGGGAAACACCATATATTTT. Translation: CASSLSQGNTIYF. The variable domain in full, completed from reference TRBV11-2 and TRBJ1-3, reads EAGVAQSPRYKIIEKRQSVAFWCNPISGHATLYWYQQILGQGPKLLIQFQNNGVVDDSQLPKDRFSAERLKGVDSTLKIQPAKLEDSAVYLCASSLSQGNTIYFGEGSWLTVV.

The rearrangement links TRBV2 to TRBJ1-1, with unresolved D. The CDR3 is made up of 14 amino acids. Germline CDR1 reads SNHLY; CDR2 reads FYNNEI. V shed 3 bases and J shed 1 base, with 9 bases lying between them. For the CDR3, the DNA is TGTGCCAGCAGTGACACACGCGCGAACACTGAAGCTTTCTTT. The encoded protein is CASSDTRANTEAFF.

In this sample, this clone turned up once. The gene calls are TRBV18 and TRBJ2-5, with 8 bases matching TRBD2. CDR1 and CDR2 (germline): KGHSH, LQKENI. Unmatched junction bases numbered 9, after V lost 6 bases and J lost 3 bases. The CDR3 spans 15 residues. CDR3 in DNA: TGTGCCAGCTCCCGAGGCGGACTAGCAGAAGAGACCCAGTACTTC. Translation: CASSRGGLAEETQYF.

The chain has TRBV7-2 and TRBJ1-2; no firm D call. Germline-derived CDR1 and CDR2 are SGHTA and FQGNSA. This CDR3 is built from 13 residues. V was cut by 5 bases and J by 0 bases, with 7 bases left in between. The CDR3 nucleotides are TGTGCCAGCAGCGAGAGCCCTAACTATGGCTACACCTTC. As protein: CASSESPNYGYTF.

The chain carries TRBV6-6 and TRBJ1-1; D ambiguous. The CDR3 covers 12 residues. Deletions cut 2 bases from V and 4 bases from J, with 5 bases between. Germline CDR1 is MNHNY and CDR2 is SVGAGI (reference sequence). The CDR3 region is CASSYEFTEAFF. The CDR3 DNA is TGTGCCAGCAGTTACGAATTCACTGAAGCTTTCTTT.

V and J are TRBV28 and TRBJ2-5; no reliable D call. The J call may be mistaken, given a closer DNA end match to TRBJ2-7. CDR1 and CDR2 from the germline V gene are MDHEN and SYDVKM. This CDR3 region has 12 residues. This CDR3 reads CASSLHRYEQYF. The CDR3 DNA sequence: TGTGCCAGCAGCCTTCATCGCTACGAGCAGTACTTC.

The chain couples TRBV28 to TRBJ2-7; 13 bases match TRBD2. Losses at the gene ends were 6 bases for V and 3 bases for J; bases not matched to a gene: 8. CDR1 and CDR2 (germline): MDHEN, SYDVKM. The CDR3 consists of 16 residues. The CDR3 DNA reads as TGTGCCAGCAGCCACCGGGGACTAGCGGGACGCTACGAGCAGTACTTC. Amino acids: CASSHRGLAGRYEQYF.

The chain combines TRBV27 with TRBJ2-3; D gene unclear. Germline V gene data show CDR1 as MNHEY and CDR2 as SMNVEV (reference sequence). Trimming took off 5 bases at V and 2 bases at J, with 5 bases between the two ends. The CDR3 covers 12 residues. CDR3 DNA: TGTGCCAGCAGTGGCTACACAGATACGCAGTATTTT. Its translation: CASSGYTDTQYF.

The rearrangement joins TRBV19 to TRBJ2-7; D call uncertain. The germline V gene encodes CDR1 LNHDA and CDR2 SQIVND (reference sequence). V was clipped by 0 bases and J by 7 bases, with 10 bases between them. The CDR3 has 13 residues. The CDR3 nucleotides are TGTGCCAGTAGTATAGATCTTGCCGGAGAGCAGTACTTC. This sequence encodes CASSIDLAGEQYF. Full variable domain (remainder filled in from reference TRBV19 and TRBJ2-7): DGGITQSPKYLFRKEGQNVTLSCEQNLNHDAMYWYRQDPGQGLRLIYYSQIVNDFQKGDIAEGYSVSREKKESFPLTVTSAQKNPTAFYLCASSIDLAGEQYFGPGTRLTVT.

The chain uses TRBV2 and TRBJ1-1; 7 nucleotides align to TRBD1. There are 14 residues in the CDR3. Germline trimming cut 6 bases from V and 7 bases from J; bases unmatched to any gene: 11. Germline V gene data show CDR1 as SNHLY and CDR2 as FYNNEI. CDR3 amino acids: CASSVGGGFGEAFF. The CDR3 nucleotides read TGTGCCAGCAGCGTTGGAGGGGGCTTTGGTGAAGCTTTCTTT.

This clone was found a few times. The rearrangement uses TRBV6-6 and TRBJ2-3, with 12 nucleotides matching TRBD2. In germline, CDR1 is MNHNY, CDR2 SVGAGI (reference sequence). Unmatched junction bases numbered 2, after V lost 5 bases and J lost 2 bases. The length of the CDR3 is 15 residues. DNA of the CDR3: TGTGCCAGCAGTCGACTAGCGGGAGACACAGATACGCAGTATTTT. Translation: CASSRLAGDTDTQYF.

This clone was counted a single time. This chain uses TRBV9 with TRBJ2-1; TRBD2 aligns across 9 bases. V was pared by 0 bases and J by 10 bases, with 2 bases of the junction left unmatched. The CDR3 is 13 amino acids. Germline V gives CDR1 SGDLS, CDR2 YYNGEE. This CDR3 is CASSVVGLAEQFF. The CDR3 DNA is TGTGCCAGCAGCGTAGTTGGACTAGCGGAGCAGTTCTTC.